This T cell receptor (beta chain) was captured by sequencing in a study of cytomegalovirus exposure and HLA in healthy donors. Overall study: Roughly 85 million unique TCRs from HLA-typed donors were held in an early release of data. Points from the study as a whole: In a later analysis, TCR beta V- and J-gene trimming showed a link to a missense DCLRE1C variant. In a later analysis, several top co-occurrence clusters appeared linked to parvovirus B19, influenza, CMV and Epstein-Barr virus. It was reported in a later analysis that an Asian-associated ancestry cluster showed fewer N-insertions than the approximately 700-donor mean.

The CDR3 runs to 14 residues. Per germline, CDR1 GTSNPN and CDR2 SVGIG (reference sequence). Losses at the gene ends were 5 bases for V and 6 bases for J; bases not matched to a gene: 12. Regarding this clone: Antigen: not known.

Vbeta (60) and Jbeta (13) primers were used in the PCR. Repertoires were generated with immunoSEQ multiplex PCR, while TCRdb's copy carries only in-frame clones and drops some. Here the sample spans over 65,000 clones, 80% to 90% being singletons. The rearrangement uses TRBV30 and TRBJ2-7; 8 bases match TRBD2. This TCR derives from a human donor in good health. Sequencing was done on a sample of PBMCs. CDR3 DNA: TGTGCCTGGTACCCGGGACTAGAAGGAGGCGAGCAGTACTTC. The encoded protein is CAWYPGLEGGEQYF.